The rows below give T cell receptor beta chains drawn from one sample of a study of T cells in Graves' hyperthyroidism and ophthalmopathy. One entry per CDR3 protein, called by TCRdb with MiXCR from the multiplex PCR reads. In the table there are a few hundred thousand distinct CDR3 sequences, 14% to 15% of which are singletons. The sequenced sample was blood. These receptor sequences come from a woman aged 30 to 39 with Graves' hyperthyroidism. Each CDR3 is given with its conserved first and last residue. The D gene is left open where the match is weak. The listing skips clone size in some rows; elsewhere it reads once, few, many or a size class.

>TRBV29-1|TRBJ2-2|16|few|-
TGCAGCGTTGAAGGGGGCCAGGGTGGTAACACCGGGGAGCTGTTTTTT
CSVEGGQGGNTGELFF
>TRBV5-6|TRBJ2-5|16|-|TRBD1
TGTGCCAGCAGCTCCCCTCGACAGGGTTATCGGGAGACCCAGTACTTC
CASSSPRQGYRETQYF
>TRBV30|TRBJ2-7|13|many|-
TGTGCCTGGAGTGTTAGTCACTTCTACGAGCAGTACTTC
CAWSVSHFYEQYF
>TRBV28|TRBJ1-6|17|few|-
TGTGCCAGCAGTTCCGTCGGAGGGGTCTCCTATAATTCACCCCTCCACTTT
CASSSVGGVSYNSPLHF
>TRBV29-1|TRBJ2-7|12|-|-
TGCAGCGTTGCTCGGGAGACGGGTGAGCAGTACTTC
CSVARETGEQYF
>TRBV9|TRBJ2-7|16|-|TRBD2
TGTGCCAGCAGCGTAGCGGGCGGGGGATTGCCCTACGAGCAGTACTTC
CASSVAGGGLPYEQYF
>TRBV18|TRBJ1-1|15|many|-
TGTGCCAGCTCACCGGGGTCCCGATTGAACACTGAAGCTTTCTTT
CASSPGSRLNTEAFF
>TRBV5-1|TRBJ2-1|17|many|TRBD2
TGCGCCAGCAGCTTATGGACTAGCGGAGGGCTATACAATGAGCAGTTCTTC
CASSLWTSGGLYNEQFF
>TRBV10-3|TRBJ2-3|14|-|-
TGTGCCTCAGCCGCAGGGGTAGAATTAGATACGCAGTATTTT
CASAAGVELDTQYF
>TRBV18|TRBJ1-2|14|many|TRBD1
TGTGCCAGCGCCCGGGACAGGGGGCACGATGGCTACACCTTC
CASARDRGHDGYTF
>TRBV4-1|TRBJ2-6|21|-|TRBD1
TGCGCCAGCAGCCGTTTCCCGGGACAGGGGCTTACATCCTCTGGGGCCAACGTCCTGACTTTC
CASSRFPGQGLTSSGANVLTF
>TRBV5-1|TRBJ2-1|12|-|-
TGCGCCAGCAGCTTGGAAGGTTATGAGCAGTTCTTC
CASSLEGYEQFF
>TRBV7-8|TRBJ2-1|16|many|-
TGTGCCAGCAGCTCCAAGACACCGGAAGCCTACAATGAGCAGTTCTTC
CASSSKTPEAYNEQFF
>TRBV7-8|TRBJ1-2|19|many|TRBD1
TGTGCCAGCAGGCAAAATCGACTCCCGCCTCGGGACAGGGGACGGGGCTACACCTTC
CASRQNRLPPRDRGRGYTF
>TRBV5-1|TRBJ1-1|18|-|TRBD1
TGCGCCAGCAGCTGGGGACAAGGGACAGGGAGGGCGAACACTGAAGCTTTCTTT
CASSWGQGTGRANTEAFF
>TRBV20-1|TRBJ1-2|13|few|-
TGCAGTGCTAGGGGGGGAGCTAACTATGGCTACACCTTC
CSARGGANYGYTF
>TRBV18|TRBJ2-1|13|few|-
TGTGCCAGCTCACAGGAGCAAGGTAATGAGCAGTTCTTC
CASSQEQGNEQFF
>TRBV24-1|TRBJ1-3|17|few|-
TGTGCCACCAGTGATTTGAGGGACCCCAAGGAGGTAAACACCATATATTTT
CATSDLRDPKEVNTIYF
>TRBV6-1|TRBJ1-2|14|-|-
TGTGCCGGCAGTGAAGCATCCCGAGACCTCGGCTACACCTTC
CAGSEASRDLGYTF
>TRBV7-9|TRBJ2-7|16|few|TRBD2
TGTGCCAGCAGCTCAGGCCCGGGTAGCGGGAGCTACGAGCAGTACTTC
CASSSGPGSGSYEQYF
>TRBV3-1|TRBJ2-7|14|-|-
TGTGCCAGCAGCCAAGATGGAGGGCGGGCCGAGCAGTACTTC
CASSQDGGRAEQYF
>TRBV20-1|TRBJ2-1|13|many|TRBD2
TGCAGTGCACCGGGACTAGCGATCAATGAGCAGTTCTTC
CSAPGLAINEQFF
>TRBV14|TRBJ2-4|15|-|-
TGTGCCAGCAGCCCGAGTGGGCTAGCCAAAAACATTCAGTACTTC
CASSPSGLAKNIQYF
>TRBV5-6|TRBJ1-5|12|-|-
TGTGCCAGCAGCTTCCAGGGCCAGCCCCAGCATTTT
CASSFQGQPQHF
>TRBV20-1|TRBJ2-7|14|-|-
TGCAGTGCGGGACCTCACGGGAGCACCTACGAGCAGTACTTC
CSAGPHGSTYEQYF
>TRBV3-1|TRBJ1-6|18|few|-
TGTGCCAGCAGTCCTATATCACAGGGATGGGGCGCTGATTCACCCCTCCACTTT
CASSPISQGWGADSPLHF
>TRBV2|TRBJ1-2|14|many|TRBD1
TGTGCCAGCAGTGAGGGCACAGGGGACTATGGCTACACCTTC
CASSEGTGDYGYTF
>TRBV7-2|TRBJ2-3|15|-|TRBD2
TGTGCCAGCAGCTTATTTAGCGGGAACACAGATACGCAGTATTTT
CASSLFSGNTDTQYF
>TRBV3-1|TRBJ2-5|13|few|-
TGTGCCAGCAGCCAAGCCTCCGTGGAGACCCAGTACTTC
CASSQASVETQYF
>TRBV11-3|TRBJ2-1|17|-|TRBD2
TGTGCCAGCAGCTTAGACCGAACTAGCGGGAGAAAACATGAGCAGTTCTTC
CASSLDRTSGRKHEQFF
>TRBV4-1|TRBJ1-1|15|-|-
TGCGCCAGCAGCTACCTGACGGGGGGGAGCCCTGAAGCTTTCTTT
CASSYLTGGSPEAFF
>TRBV7-9|TRBJ1-6|14|-|-
TGTGCCAGCAGGAACCAACAGGGAACTTCACCCCTCCACTTT
CASRNQQGTSPLHF
>TRBV30|TRBJ1-1|13|few|-
TGTGCCTGGAGGACAGGAGGAAGCACTGAAGCTTTCTTT
CAWRTGGSTEAFF
>TRBV5-8|TRBJ1-1|16|-|TRBD1
TGTGCCAGCAGCTTAATGGGACAGACTATTGCCACTGAAGCTTTCTTT
CASSLMGQTIATEAFF
>TRBV19|TRBJ2-7|15|-|TRBD1
TGTGCCAGTAGTACGGGGACAGGGCACTCCTACGAGCAGTACTTC
CASSTGTGHSYEQYF
>TRBV27|TRBJ1-2|14|many|TRBD1
TGTGCCAGCAGTCTTACAGGGGGCAACTATGGCTACACCTTC
CASSLTGGNYGYTF
>TRBV28|TRBJ2-5|16|many|-
TGTGCCAGCAGTTTATCCCTCCCCGGGCTCCAAGAGACCCAGTACTTC
CASSLSLPGLQETQYF
>TRBV12-3/TRBV12-4|TRBJ1-5|16|many|-
TGTGCCAGCAGTTCACCCCGTGCGGGTAGCAATCAGCCCCAGCATTTT
CASSSPRAGSNQPQHF
>TRBV2|TRBJ2-3|17|many|-
TGTGCCAGCAGTGAAGCTTTCGTGGTCGGAGGAGCAGATACGCAGTATTTT
CASSEAFVVGGADTQYF
>TRBV24-1|TRBJ2-2|19|few|TRBD2
TGTGCCACCAGTGACCCTGGGGCTAGCGGGAGGGCCTACACCGGGGAGCTGTTTTTT
CATSDPGASGRAYTGELFF
>TRBV10-3|TRBJ1-1|16|-|TRBD1
TGTGCCATCAGTAAGGACAGGGGGTGGAGGGACACTGAAGCTTTCTTT
CAISKDRGWRDTEAFF
>TRBV5-1|TRBJ2-5|14|many|-
TGCGCCAGCAGCGGAGGGGACACTTGGGAGACCCAGTACTTC
CASSGGDTWETQYF
>TRBV5-1|TRBJ2-5|16|few|TRBD1
TGCGCCAGCAGCTCACAGGGGGACTCCAGGTTCGAGACCCAGTACTTC
CASSSQGDSRFETQYF
>TRBV3-1|TRBJ2-5|15|many|TRBD1
TGTGCCAGCAGCCCCCTGATTGACAGGGGAGAGACCCAGTACTTC
CASSPLIDRGETQYF
>TRBV10-3|TRBJ2-1|15|many|TRBD1
TGTGCCATCAGTGATACGGCGAGGGGGCGCAATGAGCAGTTCTTC
CAISDTARGRNEQFF
>TRBV24-1|TRBJ2-1|16|few|TRBD2
TGTGCCACCAGTACCGGGACTAGCGATTTCCACAATGAGCAGTTCTTC
CATSTGTSDFHNEQFF
>TRBV5-4|TRBJ2-5|18|-|TRBD2
TGTGCCAGCAGACCGGGGGGGCCTAGCGGGAGGGGCGTAGAGACCCAGTACTTC
CASRPGGPSGRGVETQYF
>TRBV12-3/TRBV12-4|TRBJ1-5|15|many|TRBD1
TGTGCCAGCAGTCCCACAGGGGCCCTTGGGCAGCCCCAGCATTTT
CASSPTGALGQPQHF
>TRBV3-1|TRBJ2-1|11|-|-
TGTGCCAGCAGCCAAGAGACTGAGCAGTTCTTC
CASSQETEQFF
>TRBV5-5|TRBJ2-1|17|many|TRBD2
TGTGCCAGCAGCTTTACCGGCGGCGGGAGCTCCTACAATGAGCAGTTCTTC
CASSFTGGGSSYNEQFF
>TRBV11-2|TRBJ2-5|13|many|-
TGTGCCAGCAGCTTTTATGAGGGGGAGACCCAGTACTTC
CASSFYEGETQYF
>TRBV7-2|TRBJ1-4|13|-|-
TGTGCCAGCAGCTTAGGGTACAGTGAAAAACTGTTTTTT
CASSLGYSEKLFF
>TRBV20-1|TRBJ2-1|15|many|TRBD2
TGCAGTGCTAGAGTGCCAGCGGGAGGAGGTAATGAGCAGTTCTTC
CSARVPAGGGNEQFF
>TRBV7-9|TRBJ1-1|15|-|-
TGTGCCAGCAGCCCCAACTTGCTCGTGAACACTGAAGCTTTCTTT
CASSPNLLVNTEAFF
>TRBV6-1|TRBJ2-2|16|few|-
TGTGCCAGCAGTGAAGAACGGGCGGTTAACACCGGGGAGCTGTTTTTT
CASSEERAVNTGELFF
>TRBV2|TRBJ2-1|13|many|TRBD2
TGTGCCACTAGCGGGAGACCCCTCAATGAGCAGTTCTTC
CATSGRPLNEQFF
>TRBV6-1|TRBJ2-7|13|many|-
TGTGCCAGCAGCGCCGACGGGTCCTACGAGCAGTACTTC
CASSADGSYEQYF
>TRBV27|TRBJ2-7|14|-|TRBD1
TGTGCCAGCACTCGCACAGGGGAGTACAATGAGCAGTACTTC
CASTRTGEYNEQYF
>TRBV5-1|TRBJ2-1|16|-|-
TGCGCCAGCAGCTTGCGGCTAGCCCCCGGCGGGAATGAGCAGTTCTTC
CASSLRLAPGGNEQFF